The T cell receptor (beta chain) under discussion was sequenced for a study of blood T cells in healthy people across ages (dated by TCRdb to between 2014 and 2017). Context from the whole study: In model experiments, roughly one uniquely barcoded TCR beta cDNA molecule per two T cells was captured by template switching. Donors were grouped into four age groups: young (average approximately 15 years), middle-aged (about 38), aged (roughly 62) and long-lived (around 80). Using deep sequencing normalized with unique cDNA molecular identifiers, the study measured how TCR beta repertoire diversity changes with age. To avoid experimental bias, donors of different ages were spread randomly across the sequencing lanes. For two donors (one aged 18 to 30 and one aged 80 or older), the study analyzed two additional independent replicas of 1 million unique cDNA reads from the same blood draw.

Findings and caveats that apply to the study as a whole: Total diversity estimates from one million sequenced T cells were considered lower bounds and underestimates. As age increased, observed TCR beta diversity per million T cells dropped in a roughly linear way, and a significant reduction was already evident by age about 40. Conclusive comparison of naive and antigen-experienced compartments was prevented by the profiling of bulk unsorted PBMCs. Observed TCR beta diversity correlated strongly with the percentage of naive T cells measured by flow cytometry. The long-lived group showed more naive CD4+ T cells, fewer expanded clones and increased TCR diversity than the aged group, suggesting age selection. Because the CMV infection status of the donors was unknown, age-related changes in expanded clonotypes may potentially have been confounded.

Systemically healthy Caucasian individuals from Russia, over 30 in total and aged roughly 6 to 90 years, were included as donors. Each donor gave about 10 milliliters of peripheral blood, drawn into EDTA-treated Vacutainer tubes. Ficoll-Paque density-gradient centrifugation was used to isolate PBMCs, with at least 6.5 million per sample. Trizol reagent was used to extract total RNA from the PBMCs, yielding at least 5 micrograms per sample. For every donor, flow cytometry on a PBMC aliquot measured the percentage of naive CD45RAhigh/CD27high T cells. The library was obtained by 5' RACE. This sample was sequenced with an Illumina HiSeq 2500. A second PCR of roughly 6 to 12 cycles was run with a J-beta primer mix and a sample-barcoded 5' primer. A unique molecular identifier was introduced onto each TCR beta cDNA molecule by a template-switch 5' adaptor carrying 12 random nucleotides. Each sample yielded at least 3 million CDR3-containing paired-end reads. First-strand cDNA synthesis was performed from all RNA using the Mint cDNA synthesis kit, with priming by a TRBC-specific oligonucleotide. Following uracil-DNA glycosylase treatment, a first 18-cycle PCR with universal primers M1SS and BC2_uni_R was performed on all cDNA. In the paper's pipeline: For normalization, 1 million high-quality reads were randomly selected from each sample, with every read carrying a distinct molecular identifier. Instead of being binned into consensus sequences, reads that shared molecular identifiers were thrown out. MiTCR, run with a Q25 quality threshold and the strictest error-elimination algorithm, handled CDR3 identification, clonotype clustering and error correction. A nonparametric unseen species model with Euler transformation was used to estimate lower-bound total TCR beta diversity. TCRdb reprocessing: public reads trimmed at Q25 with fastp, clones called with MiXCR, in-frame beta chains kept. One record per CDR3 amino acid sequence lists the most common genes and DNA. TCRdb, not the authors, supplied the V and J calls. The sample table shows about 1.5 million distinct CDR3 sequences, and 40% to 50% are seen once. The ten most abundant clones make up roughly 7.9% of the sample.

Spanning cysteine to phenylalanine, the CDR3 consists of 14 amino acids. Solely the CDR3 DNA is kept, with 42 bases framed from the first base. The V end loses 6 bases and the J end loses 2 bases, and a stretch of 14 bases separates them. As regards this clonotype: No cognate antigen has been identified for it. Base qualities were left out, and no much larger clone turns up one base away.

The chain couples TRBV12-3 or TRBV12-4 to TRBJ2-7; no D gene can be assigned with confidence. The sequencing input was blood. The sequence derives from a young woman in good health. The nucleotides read TGTGCCAGCAGCCCCACCCCTTTGGCCTACGAGCAGTACTTC. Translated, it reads CASSPTPLAYEQYF.